This T cell receptor beta chain appears in the sequencing data of a study of beta chain features in type 1 diabetes. All of the isolated RNA was reverse transcribed, so expressed TCRB transcripts were sequenced. Sequencing used immunoSEQ multiplex PCR; TCRdb keeps in-frame clones, though not all of them. The sample yields fewer than 450,000 clones, roughly 12% seen once. As for this clone: The antigen remains undetermined.

J gave up 5 bases and V 7 bases, and 10 bases lay outside the gene matches. Germline-derived CDR1 and CDR2 are MNHEY and SVGAGI. CDR3 length: 14 amino acids. Regarding the study as a whole: People with Type 1 diabetes carried modestly yet significantly shorter TCRB CDR3s in all four CD4+ subsets.

The gene calls are TRBV6-5 and TRBJ2-5; 7 positions match TRBD2. The source material was naive CD4+ T cells from blood. The source of this sequence is a woman younger than 35 with type 1 diabetes. The CDR3 nucleotides are TGTGCCAGCAAACGGGGGAGGGCCCAGGAGACCCAGTACTTC. Its translation is CASKRGRAQETQYF.